This TCR beta chain stems from a study of blood T cell repertoires in COVID-19. Overall study: From the United States, Italy and Spain came samples of acute and convalescent COVID-19. In each case, the material was cDNA or gDNA derived from T cells, B-cell-depleted T cells, or PBMCs.

The table came from immunoSEQ multiplex PCR; TCRdb's copy has only in-frame clones and leaves some out. The data hold 360,000 or so clones, with 89% observed a single time. The germline V and J ends were trimmed by 0 bases and 0 bases, with 12 bases remaining between them. The CDR3 sequence is 17 residues long. The germline V gene encodes CDR1 MGHRA and CDR2 YSYEKL. The TCR was taken from a woman aged 55-70 years with COVID-19, enrolled during active disease. The chain uses TRBV4-1 and TRBJ1-5; D not resolved. The specimen was peripheral blood. The CDR3 DNA sequence: TGCGCCAGCAGCCAAGAGTCCGCGCCGTTTAGCAATCAGCCCCAGCATTTT. Protein sequence: CASSQESAPFSNQPQHF.